Below, one TCR beta chain is given with its context. The PCR made use of 60 Vbeta and 13 Jbeta primers. Under the authors' procedure: Counted up in a later analysis, unique TCR beta chains came to 65 million to 80 million, with roughly 11 million shared. Profiled with immunoSEQ multiplex PCR; TCRdb holds only in-frame clones, not every one. Clone size and V and J calls were adopted from that table, with D and trimming inferred from the DNA. The sample records 210,000 or so clones, 60% to 80% being singletons. The data stem from a study of cytomegalovirus exposure and HLA in healthy donors. V gave up 7 bases and J gave up 6 bases; unmatched junction bases: 8. CDR3 length equals 14 residues. Germline CDR1 reads MNHEY; CDR2 reads SVGAGI.

This TCR was recovered from a man younger than 35 in good health and CMV-seronegative. The V gene is TRBV6-5, the J gene TRBJ2-7; 11 positions match TRBD1. Sequenced: PBMCs. For the CDR3, the DNA is TGTGCCAGCAAGAGAGGACAGGGGGCCTCCGAGCAGTACTTC. Translated, it gives CASKRGQGASEQYF.